These 23 T cell receptor beta chains were sequenced from one sample in a study of post-analysis software for immune sequencing data. These receptors are not linked to any known antigen. Study-wide findings and caveats: Four to six TRBV segments appeared more often in patients than in controls, and TRBV5-6, TRBV5-1 and TRBV20-1 were among these.

Libraries were made from TCR beta cDNA, and they carried unique molecular identifiers. TCRdb re-analysed the PCR reads in MiXCR, keeping a single row per CDR3 protein. The sample shows hundreds of thousands of distinct CDR3 sequences, roughly three fifths of them seen only once. Input material: blood. Source of these receptors: a girl aged 2 to 9 with multiple sclerosis.

This rearrangement joins TRBV6-6 to TRBJ2-7, with 10 bases aligning to TRBD2. V lost 3 bases, J lost 2 bases, and 1 base stayed unmatched. CDR3 length equals 14 residues. Germline CDR1 is MNHNY and CDR2 is SVGAGI (reference sequence). Here the CDR3 reads CASSYLAGAYEQYF. The CDR3 DNA follows: TGTGCCAGCAGTTATCTAGCGGGGGCCTACGAGCAGTACTTC.

The chain is built from TRBV18 and TRBJ1-2; D is undetermined. The CDR3 sequence is 14 residues long. Germline V gives CDR1 KGHSH, CDR2 LQKENI. V was trimmed by 3 bases and J by 4 bases, leaving 12 bases between them. The CDR3 coding sequence is TGTGCCAGCTCACCCCTCAGAGATCCCTATGGCTACACCTTC. Translating gives CASSPLRDPYGYTF.

The V call is TRBV5-4, the J call TRBJ1-2, with D perhaps TRBD1 (6 bases). This CDR3 spans 14 amino acids. Germline CDR1 and CDR2: SGHNT and YYREEE (reference sequence). Trimming cost V 2 bases and J 1 base, with 9 bases left between them. CDR3 bases: TGTGCCAGCAGCTTCTTACAGGGTAACTATGGCTACACCTTC. As protein: CASSFLQGNYGYTF.

DNA for the CDR3: TGTGCCAGCAGCTTGAATGGTCCCCAGGATACGCAGTATTTT. It specifies CASSLNGPQDTQYF. The chain is built from TRBV5-5 and TRBJ2-3, with D unresolved. The germline V gene encodes CDR1 SGHKS and CDR2 YYEKEE (reference sequence). CDR3 length: 14 residues. The V gene lost 1 base and the J gene lost 6 bases, with 12 bases spanning the gap.

The chain has TRBV5-1 and TRBJ2-1; 8 positions agree with TRBD2. Germline CDR1 reads SGHRS; CDR2 reads YFSETQ. The ends lost 7 bases at V and 7 bases at J; junction bases unmatched: 4. The CDR3 is made up of 12 amino acids. DNA of the CDR3: TGCGCCAGCGGCGGGGGGAGGAATGAGCAGTTCTTC. It is translated as CASGGGRNEQFF. The variable domain in full, with the rest retrieved from reference TRBV5-1 and TRBJ2-1, is KAGVTQTPRYLIKTRGQQVTLSCSPISGHRSVSWYQQTPGQGLQFLFEYFSETQRNKGNFPGRFSGRQFSNSRSEMNVSTLELGDSALYLCASGGGRNEQFFGPGTRLTVL.

A few counts support this clonotype. The chain recombines TRBV6-2 or TRBV6-3 with TRBJ2-3, with 7 nucleotides matching TRBD2. In germline, CDR1 is MNHEY, CDR2 SVGEGT. CDR3 size: 14 residues. The ends lost 6 bases at V and 2 bases at J; junction bases unmatched: 5. CDR3 amino acids: CASRSAGFTDTQYF. The DNA for the CDR3 is TGTGCCAGCAGATCAGCGGGGTTCACAGATACGCAGTATTTT.

This clonotype came up a few times. Here the CDR3 reads CASSEGLTGLFLDTQYF. The CDR3 nucleotides read TGCGCCAGCAGTGAAGGTTTGACAGGGCTTTTTCTAGATACGCAGTATTTT. The chain is built from TRBV10-1 and TRBJ2-3, with 7 bases lining up with TRBD1. The CDR3 sequence is 17 residues long. The V gene end was trimmed by 3 bases and the J gene end by 5 bases; junction bases not matched to a gene: 14. Germline V CDR1 and CDR2: WNHNN, SYGVQD (reference sequence).

The chain is built from TRBV4-3 and TRBJ2-5, with TRBD2 matching over 12 bases. J was trimmed by 9 bases and V by 0 bases; bases with no gene match: 2. The CDR3 is 14 residues long. Per the germline V gene, CDR1 is LGHNA and CDR2 is YSLEER. The CDR3 protein is CASSQESSGGAQYF. The CDR3 coding sequence is TGCGCCAGCAGCCAAGAATCTAGCGGGGGGGCCCAGTACTTC.

The rearrangement joins TRBV7-9 to TRBJ2-5; D ambiguous. Germline V gene sequence: CDR1 SEHNR, CDR2 FQNEAQ (reference sequence). This CDR3 has 14 amino acids. V was pared by 1 base and J by 4 bases, with 10 bases between. DNA of the CDR3: TGTGCCAGCAGCTTAGGAATCTCCCCAGAGACCCAGTACTTC. Amino acid sequence: CASSLGISPETQYF.

The rearrangement uses TRBV20-1 and TRBJ2-7; D is unresolved. Gene TRBJ2-5 matches the end of the DNA better, so the J call may be wrong. Germline lookup yields CDR1 DFQATT and CDR2 SNEGSKA (reference sequence). This CDR3 has 12 amino acids. The CDR3 sequence is CSARGAKETQYF. The CDR3 nucleotides are TGCAGTGCTAGGGGCGCTAAAGAGACCCAGTACTTC.

This clonotype was observed a handful of times. This rearrangement joins TRBV7-2 to TRBJ1-6; 10 bases fit TRBD1. The trim removed 1 base at V and 8 bases at J, leaving 5 bases unmatched. Per germline, CDR1 SGHTA and CDR2 FQGNSA. CDR3 length: 16 residues. The CDR3 is CASSLGSGTGDSPLHF. CDR3 nucleotides: TGTGCCAGCAGCTTAGGAAGTGGGACAGGGGATTCACCCCTCCACTTT.

Regarding this clonotype: The junction differs from germline at one of its ends, possibly a read error. The chain has TRBV29-1 and TRBJ2-1, with 8 bases fitting TRBD1. There are 13 residues in the CDR3. Germline loops: CDR1 SQVTM, CDR2 ANQGSEA. As DNA, the CDR3 is TGCAGCGCAGAGGGCCTCCCGACAGGGGAGCGGTTCTTC. Its translation is CSAEGLPTGERFF.

This clonotype was found a few times. The rearrangement uses TRBV29-1 and TRBJ1-1; D might be TRBD1 (5 bases). V was pared by 5 bases and J by 1 base, with 8 bases between. There are 12 residues in the CDR3. Germline V gene lookup returns CDR1 SQVTM and CDR2 ANQGSEA. CDR3 loop: CSVQRGNTEAFF. The CDR3 DNA is TGCAGCGTTCAAAGGGGGAACACTGAAGCTTTCTTT.

V gene TRBV2 combines with J gene TRBJ2-1; D unclear. The CDR3 has 12 residues. Per the germline V gene, CDR1 is SNHLY and CDR2 is FYNNEI. Trimming removed 4 bases at V and 12 bases at J, with 13 bases between. Here the CDR3 DNA reads TGTGCCAGCAGTGGGGCCGCGGAGAGGCAGTTCTTC. It codes for CASSGAAERQFF.

This rearrangement joins TRBV10-3 to TRBJ2-1; 15 bases agree with TRBD2. The junction had 8 bases not matched to a gene; V was cut back by 6 bases and J by 2 bases. CDR1 is ENHRY and CDR2 is SYGVKD in the germline V gene. The length of the CDR3 is 18 residues. CDR3 nucleotide sequence: TGTGCCATCAGCCCCCCGGGACTAGCGGGAGGACCCTACAATGAGCAGTTCTTC. Translating gives CAISPPGLAGGPYNEQFF.

This CDR3 reads CASSQGRANTEAFF. CDR3 coding DNA: TGTGCCAGCAGCCAAGGGCGGGCGAACACTGAAGCTTTCTTT. The rearrangement joins TRBV7-2 to TRBJ1-1; D uncertain. Germline values: CDR1 SGHTA, CDR2 FQGNSA. The CDR3 covers 14 residues. The germline V and J ends were trimmed by 5 bases and 1 base, with 11 bases remaining between them. Drawing the rest from reference TRBV7-2 and TRBJ1-1, the complete variable domain is GAGVSQSPSNKVTEKGKDVELRCDPISGHTALYWYRQSLGQGLEFLIYFQGNSAPDKSGLPSDRFSAERTGGSVSTLTIQRTQQEDSAVYLCASSQGRANTEAFFGQGTRLTVV.

This chain links TRBV12-3 or TRBV12-4 with TRBJ2-5, with 11 positions matching TRBD2. V trimming: 2 bases; J trimming: 2 bases; junction bases outside the gene matches: 7. CDR3 length: 17 amino acids. The CDR3 is CASSLSSLAGAQETQYF. For the CDR3, the DNA is TGTGCCAGCAGTTTAAGTTCACTAGCGGGAGCTCAAGAGACCCAGTACTTC.

This clonotype was recorded a few times. The chain recombines TRBV6-5 with TRBJ2-7; 11 nucleotides agree with TRBD1. The CDR3 loop spans 14 amino acids. With 8 bases clipped from V and 3 bases from J, the junction kept 6 bases outside the gene matches. Germline CDR1 and CDR2: MNHEY and SVGAGI. The CDR3 DNA reads as TGTGCCAGCGGGTGGGACAGGGGGGTCTACGAGCAGTACTTC. It is translated as CASGWDRGVYEQYF.

This clonotype was counted a single time. This chain uses TRBV21-1 with TRBJ2-2. TRBV21-1 is a documented pseudogene. CDR3 length: 16 residues. DNA of the CDR3: TGTGCCAGCAGCAATCGGTCGCCGGCGAACACCGGGGAGCTGTTTTTT. Its protein is CASSNRSPANTGELFF.

The rearrangement links TRBV4-2 to TRBJ2-1; TRBD2 aligns across 7 bases. CDR1 and CDR2 (germline): LGHNA, YNFKEQ. Losses at the gene ends were 0 bases for V and 4 bases for J; bases not matched to a gene: 6. The CDR3 length is 16 residues. The CDR3 coding sequence is TGTGCCAGCAGCCAAGATATCGCTAGCGGATACAATGAGCAGTTCTTC. This gives the protein CASSQDIASGYNEQFF.

CDR3 in amino acids: CASSSRTGFTEAFF. The DNA of the CDR3 is TGTGCCAGCAGCTCCCGGACAGGGTTCACCGAAGCTTTCTTT. The V call is TRBV28, the J call TRBJ1-1, with 8 bases matching TRBD1. CDR3 size: 14 residues. The germline gives CDR1 MDHEN, CDR2 SYDVKM. V lost 6 bases and J lost 8; bases outside the gene matches: 11.

The count of this clonotype is one. V gene TRBV13 combines with J gene TRBJ1-2, with 10 nucleotides matching TRBD1. This CDR3 has 13 residues. Per the germline V gene, CDR1 is PRHDT and CDR2 is FYEKMQ (reference sequence). Losses at the gene ends were 3 bases for V and 10 bases for J; bases not matched to a gene: 5. CDR3 DNA: TGTGCCAGCAGCTTGACGGGACAGGGGTTCTACACCTTC. Translated: CASSLTGQGFYTF.

In the case of this clonotype: One end of the junction does not line up with germline, which may come from a read error. V and J are TRBV7-3 and TRBJ2-3; the D gene could be TRBD1 or TRBD2 (7 bases each). Germline V gene data show CDR1 as SGHTA and CDR2 as FQGTGA. CDR3 size: 15 residues. The CDR3 here is CASSSSGSGTDAQYF. The CDR3 DNA sequence: TGTGCCAGCAGCTCTAGCGGTAGTGGGACAGATGCGCAGTATTTT.